The subject of this entry is one T cell receptor beta chain. This entry belongs to a study of blood T cell repertoires in COVID-19. Study information: Sites across the United States, Italy and Spain contributed samples from acute and convalescent COVID-19.

TCRdb's copy holds only in-frame clones and misses some; the assay was immunoSEQ multiplex PCR. Altogether hundreds of thousands of clones are present, over 75% being singletons, with the ten largest covering around 1.1%. The CDR3 is 13 residues long. The germline V gene has CDR1 SGHRS and CDR2 YFSETQ. The V segment lost 5 bases and the J segment 4 bases; nucleotides outside the gene matches: 3. The source is a man between 25 and 39 years old who had recovered from COVID-19. The rearrangement uses TRBV5-1 and TRBJ2-3; TRBD2 agrees at 8 bases. Sequenced: PBMCs or T cells enriched from blood (not recorded which). CDR3 amino acids: CASSMREADTQYF. The DNA of the CDR3 is TGCGCCAGCAGTATGCGGGAGGCAGATACGCAGTATTTT.